These 8 T cell receptor beta chains share one sample of origin, sequenced in a study of CD8 T cells in Susac syndrome. The RNA, about 0.45 to 1 ug, was put through reverse transcription using random hexamers. MiXCR, applied by TCRdb to the immunoSEQ multiplex PCR reads, yields one record per CDR3 protein. The sample holds around 170,000 distinct CDR3 sequences, 90% to 96% seen once. Specimen: CD4+ T cells from PBMCs. The origin of the receptors is a human donor with Susac syndrome.

The rearrangement links TRBV12-3 or TRBV12-4 to TRBJ2-7; no reliable D call. There are 12 residues in the CDR3. V lost 5 bases and J 5 bases, leaving 10 bases between the germline ends. The CDR3 reads CASSVRWNEQYF. CDR3 DNA: TGTGCCAGCAGTGTCCGCTGGAACGAGCAGTACTTC.

The V call is TRBV12-3 or TRBV12-4, the J call TRBJ1-1, with 8 bases fitting TRBD1. Unmatched junction bases numbered 7, after V lost 6 bases and J lost 4 bases. The CDR3 contains 14 residues. The CDR3 loop is CASRNRGLSTEAFF. The CDR3 DNA reads as TGTGCCAGCAGGAACAGGGGGTTGAGCACTGAAGCTTTCTTT.

The chain uses TRBV9 and TRBJ1-1; a weak D match, TRBD1 (5 bases). V lost 3 bases and J lost 1, with 13 bases in between. CDR1 SGDLS and CDR2 YYNGEE come from the germline V gene. The CDR3 is made up of 15 amino acids. In DNA form, the CDR3 reads TGTGCCAGCAGCGGAGCTTGGGGGGGGAACACTGAAGCTTTCTTT. Its translation: CASSGAWGGNTEAFF.

The J gene is TRBJ2-7, the V gene TRBV12-3 or TRBV12-4; unclear D gene. The CDR3 runs 14 residues. V shed 1 base and J shed 7 bases, with 14 bases lying between them. The CDR3 sequence is CASSLDGVMKEQYF. CDR3 nucleotides: TGTGCCAGCAGTTTAGATGGGGTAATGAAGGAGCAGTACTTC.

The chain uses TRBV30 and TRBJ2-1; TRBD1 might be the D (6 bases). This CDR3 is built from 12 residues. The germline CDR1 and CDR2 sequences are GTSNPN and SVGIG (reference sequence). V lost 5 bases, J lost 5 bases, and 10 bases lay in between. CDR3 in amino acids: CAWGRQDNEQFF. The CDR3 bases are TGTGCCTGGGGTCGACAGGACAATGAGCAGTTCTTC. The full variable domain, in which reference TRBV30 and TRBJ2-1 provide the parts outside the CDR3, is SQTIHQWPATLVQPVGSPLSLECTVEGTSNPNLYWYRQAAGRGLQLLFYSVGIGQISSEVPQNLSASRPQDRQFILSSKKLLLSDSGFYLCAWGRQDNEQFFGPGTRLTVL.

The rearrangement joins TRBV10-3 to TRBJ1-6, with TRBD1 matching 8 bases. Germline assignment: CDR1 ENHRY and CDR2 SYGVKD. The CDR3 spans 15 residues. J lost 9 bases, V lost 2 bases, and 6 bases had no gene match. CDR3 in amino acids: CAISERTGMGSPLHF. As DNA, the CDR3 is TGTGCCATCAGTGAGAGGACAGGGATGGGTTCACCCCTCCACTTT.

This chain connects TRBV6-5 to TRBJ2-7; D is undetermined. Trimming shortened V by 4 bases and J by 4 bases, and 14 bases separated the two germline ends. This CDR3 comprises 14 residues. CDR1 and CDR2 from the germline V gene are MNHEY and SVGAGI. CDR3 loop: CASSFVTPAYEQYF. The CDR3 DNA sequence: TGTGCCAGCAGTTTCGTGACTCCAGCTTACGAGCAGTACTTC.

The CDR3 spells CATRGGGDEQYF. The CDR3 nucleotides are TGTGCCACAAGGGGAGGGGGGGACGAGCAGTACTTC. The chain is built from TRBV9 and TRBJ2-7; tentatively, D is TRBD2 (7 bases). Trimming shortened V by 9 bases and J by 5 bases, and 15 bases separated the two germline ends. CDR3 length: 12 residues. Germline V gene data show CDR1 as SGDLS and CDR2 as YYNGEE.